There are a few counts of the clone carrying this T cell receptor (beta chain). Its specificity is not known. The data stem from a study of blood T cells in healthy people across ages. Whole-study findings and limits: Diversity was estimated from one million T cells, and these estimates were considered underestimates.

For the second PCR, which ran for roughly 7 to 11 cycles, a sample-barcoded 5' primer and a J-beta primer mix were used. One entry per CDR3 protein results from TCRdb running MiXCR on the 5' RACE reads. The table includes some 1.5 million distinct CDR3 sequences, 28% detected once. Per germline, CDR1 MNHEY and CDR2 SMNVEV (reference sequence). V lost 5 bases and J lost 2, with 16 bases in between. The CDR3 runs 15 residues. This chain uses TRBV27 with TRBJ2-7; no reliable D call. The origin of this receptor is a woman aged 30 to 39 in good health. The sequenced material came from blood. Here the CDR3 DNA reads TGTGCCAGCAGTCTGGGCGGCCCATTCCCCTACGAGCAGTACTTC. Amino acids: CASSLGGPFPYEQYF.